The text below deals with one T cell receptor beta chain. Its specific antigen is unknown. One end of the junction varies from germline; a read error may be responsible. Without any cell sorting, total RNA and DNA were extracted together from around 20-30 mg of bulk tissue using the AllPrep DNA/RNA mini kit. Between November 2015 and early 2016, about 5 patients in China with histopathologically diagnosed primary liver carcinoma had their tumors surgically resected. Patients had chronic HBV infection and were treatment-naive at sampling. Each tumor was sampled at five spatially separated regions: the tumor centre plus the superior, inferior, left-lateral and right-lateral poles. Histology showed that every tumor sample contained more than 80% viable tumor cells. Fresh tumor and adjacent tissue pieces were bisected, with one half stored in RNAlater at -80 degrees C and the other half sent for histology.

The germline V gene (reference sequence) supplies CDR1 SGHAT and CDR2 FQDESV. Including cysteine and phenylalanine, the CDR3 has 15 amino acids. This entry keeps only the CDR3 DNA: 45 bases, framed from base 1. The data were obtained in a study of tumor-infiltrating lymphocytes in primary liver carcinoma (dated by TCRdb to 2015 to 2018). Looking at the study overall: Hepatocellular carcinoma (four) or combined HCC and intrahepatic cholangiocarcinoma (one) was present in the five patients, who were three men and two women aged 30 to 69 years. Reproducibility between technical replicate repertoires was high, with correlation coefficients above 0.98 and mean shared-clone rates roughly 0.86. Each sample produced roughly 3.65 to 8 million productive TCRbeta reads, and read depth showed no significant difference between tissue types. For each liver tumor, the study sampled five regions along with adjacent normal tissue and blood, and applied TCRbeta repertoire sequencing, expression microarrays and whole-exome sequencing. The 25 to 30 tumor region samples were profiled with Agilent mRNA microarrays so that TCRbeta repertoire diversity could be related to the local molecular phenotype. A total of around 35 specimens from 5 patients went through TCRbeta repertoire sequencing, namely 25 tumor regions, 5 adjacent noncancerous liver tissues and 5 peripheral blood samples. The five patients had tumors of stage T1-T3 N0M0, with maximum diameters ranging from about 4.2 to 10 cm. The investigation overall reported the following: Consistent with antigen-driven expansion, pairs of tumor regions showed higher repertoire overlap (mean about 36%) than either tumor-adjacent pairs (around 17%) or tumor-blood pairs (roughly 14%). Only the TCR beta chain was sequenced, which likely underestimates true repertoire diversity because unpaired alpha chains were not captured. Because the samples were bulk and unsorted, CD4+ and CD8+ T cell repertoires could not be compared. The top 250 clones made up a significantly larger repertoire fraction in tumors than in blood (p = 0.039). Only about 7-24% of top clones were present in all five regions of a tumor, suggesting spatial heterogeneity of tumor-infiltrating T cells. The study included only 4 to 6 patients, and the authors note findings should be validated in a larger study.

TCRbeta-specific cDNA was reverse-transcribed from about 0.45 ug total RNA using a constant-region primer and ProtoScript II reverse transcriptase. The TCRbeta libraries were prepared through three rounds of nested multiplex PCR following a slightly modified ARM-PCR procedure. The first two PCR rounds used multiplex TRBV1-TRBV30 forward primers with a Cbeta reverse primer, each for 10 cycles. Sample barcodes and Illumina adapters were added in a final 25-cycle PCR with Deep VentR polymerase. Before sequencing, amplicons of 200-500 bp were gel-purified using a QIAquick gel extraction kit. An Illumina HiSeq 2500 was used to sequence the TCRbeta amplicons, generating 250-bp paired-end reads. The original pipeline was this. Reads were quality-trimmed with Trimmomatic v0.33, and paired reads were merged with FLASH v1.2.11 to recover full CDR3 sequences. V, D and J germline segments were assigned to the rearranged TCRbeta sequences by MiGEC v1.2.1b. Clonotype statistics, along with Shannon-Wiener diversity indices, were calculated using VDJtools v1.0.0. Except for diversity analysis, only each sample's 250 most abundant clonotypes were used in subsequent analyses to reduce sampling bias. The public reads were run again by TCRdb, first through fastp at Q25 and then through MiXCR, and only productive beta chains were kept. Every distinct CDR3 protein forms one entry, paired with its most common genes and DNA. The V and J calls were determined by TCRdb, not by the authors. The table for this sample lists around 70,000 distinct CDR3 sequences; over 60% of them were counted only once. The ten largest clones add up to about 30% of the sample.

Sequenced sample: liver tumor tissue from sampling region 4. The cell subset or site label corresponds to: tumor region T4, right-lateral pole. The chain is assembled from TRBV11-1 and TRBJ2-7, with the D gene call left open. The source of this sequence is a man aged 35 to 55 with primary liver carcinoma and hepatitis B virus infection. The encoded CDR3 is CVSSLEATLFYEQYF. The sequenced DNA is TGTGTCAGCAGCTTAGAGGCGACCTTGTTCTACGAGCAGTACTTC.